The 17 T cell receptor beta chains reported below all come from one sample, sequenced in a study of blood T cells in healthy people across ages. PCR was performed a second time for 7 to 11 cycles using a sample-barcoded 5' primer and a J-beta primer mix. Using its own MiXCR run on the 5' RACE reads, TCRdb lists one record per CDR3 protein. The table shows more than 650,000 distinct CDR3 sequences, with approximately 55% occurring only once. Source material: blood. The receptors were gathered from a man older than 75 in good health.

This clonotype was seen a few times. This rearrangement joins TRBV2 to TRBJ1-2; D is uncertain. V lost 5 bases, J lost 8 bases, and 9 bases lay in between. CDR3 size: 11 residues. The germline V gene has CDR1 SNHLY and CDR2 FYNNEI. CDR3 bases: TGTGCCAGCAGTCCCGGTGGGGGCTACACCTTC. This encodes CASSPGGGYTF.

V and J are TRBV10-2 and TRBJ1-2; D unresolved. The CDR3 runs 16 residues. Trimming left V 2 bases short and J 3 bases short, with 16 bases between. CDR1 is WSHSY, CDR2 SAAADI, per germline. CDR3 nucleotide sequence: TGCGCCAGCAGTGAGAACAGACCTATGAATGACTATGGCTACACCTTC. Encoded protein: CASSENRPMNDYGYTF.

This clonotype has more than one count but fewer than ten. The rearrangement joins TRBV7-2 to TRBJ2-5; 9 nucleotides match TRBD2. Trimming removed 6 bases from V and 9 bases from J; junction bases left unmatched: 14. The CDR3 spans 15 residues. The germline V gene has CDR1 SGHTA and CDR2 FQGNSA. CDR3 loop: CASRPVGGTSRSQYF. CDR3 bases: TGTGCCAGCAGACCCGTGGGTGGGACTAGCCGGTCCCAGTACTTC.

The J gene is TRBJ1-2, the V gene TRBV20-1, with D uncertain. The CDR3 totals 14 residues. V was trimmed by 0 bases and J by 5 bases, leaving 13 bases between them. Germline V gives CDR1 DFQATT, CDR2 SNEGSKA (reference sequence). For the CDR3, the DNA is TGCAGTGCTAGAGAGTCTGACGGGAGGTATGGCTACACCTTC. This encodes CSARESDGRYGYTF.

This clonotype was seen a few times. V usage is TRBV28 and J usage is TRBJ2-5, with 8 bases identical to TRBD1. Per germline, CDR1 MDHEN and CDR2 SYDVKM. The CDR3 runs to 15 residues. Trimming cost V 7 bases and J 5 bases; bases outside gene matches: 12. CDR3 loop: CASTKRDRWMETQYF. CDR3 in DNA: TGTGCCAGCACCAAACGGGACAGGTGGATGGAGACCCAGTACTTC.

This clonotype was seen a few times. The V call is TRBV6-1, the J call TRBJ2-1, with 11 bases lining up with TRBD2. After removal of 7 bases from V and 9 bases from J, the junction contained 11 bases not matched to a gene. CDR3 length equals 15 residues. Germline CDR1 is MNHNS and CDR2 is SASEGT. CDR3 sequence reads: CASMGGSGRAGEQFF. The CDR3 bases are TGTGCCAGCATGGGGGGTAGCGGGAGGGCCGGTGAGCAGTTCTTC.

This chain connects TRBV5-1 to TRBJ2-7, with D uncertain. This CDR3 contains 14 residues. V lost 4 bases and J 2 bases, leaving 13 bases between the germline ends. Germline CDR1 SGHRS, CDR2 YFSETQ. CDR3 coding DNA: TGCGCCAGCAGCCCGTCCGGGCAGCCCTACGAGCAGTACTTC. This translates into CASSPSGQPYEQYF.

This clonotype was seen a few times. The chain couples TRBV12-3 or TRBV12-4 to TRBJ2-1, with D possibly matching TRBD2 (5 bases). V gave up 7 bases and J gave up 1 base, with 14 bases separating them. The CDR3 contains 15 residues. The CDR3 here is CASTRYGDSYNEQFF. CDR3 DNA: TGTGCCAGCACTCGCTACGGGGATTCCTACAATGAGCAGTTCTTC.

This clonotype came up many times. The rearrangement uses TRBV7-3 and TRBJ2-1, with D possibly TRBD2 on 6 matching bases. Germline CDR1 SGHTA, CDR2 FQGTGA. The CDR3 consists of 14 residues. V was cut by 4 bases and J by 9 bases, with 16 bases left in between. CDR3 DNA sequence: TGTGCCAGCAGCTCCAGCGGGTCTAGCAGTGAGCAGTTCTTC. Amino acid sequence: CASSSSGSSSEQFF. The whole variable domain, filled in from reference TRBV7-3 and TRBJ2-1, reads GAGVSQTPSNKVTEKGKYVELRCDPISGHTALYWYRQSLGQGPEFLIYFQGTGAADDSGLPNDRFFAVRPEGSVSTLKIQRTERGDSAVYLCASSSSGSSSEQFFGPGTRLTVL.

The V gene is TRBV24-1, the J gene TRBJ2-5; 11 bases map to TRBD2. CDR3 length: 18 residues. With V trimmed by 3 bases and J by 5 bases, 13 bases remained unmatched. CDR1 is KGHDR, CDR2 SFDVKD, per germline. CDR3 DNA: TGTGCCACCAGTGATCCGCCCGTCGGACTAGCGGGTGGTGAGACCCAGTACTTC. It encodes CATSDPPVGLAGGETQYF.

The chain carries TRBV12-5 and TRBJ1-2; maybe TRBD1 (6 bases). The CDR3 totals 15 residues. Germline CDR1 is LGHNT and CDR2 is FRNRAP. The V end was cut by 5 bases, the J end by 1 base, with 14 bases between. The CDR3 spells CASGQPVQGNYGYTF. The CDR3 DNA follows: TGTGCTAGTGGTCAGCCGGTACAGGGTAACTATGGCTACACCTTC. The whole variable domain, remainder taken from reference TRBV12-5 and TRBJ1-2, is DARVTQTPRHKVTEMGQEVTMRCQPILGHNTVFWYRQTMMQGLELLAYFRNRAPLDDSGMPKDRFSAEMPDATLATLKIQPSEPRDSAVYFCASGQPVQGNYGYTFGSGTRLTVV.

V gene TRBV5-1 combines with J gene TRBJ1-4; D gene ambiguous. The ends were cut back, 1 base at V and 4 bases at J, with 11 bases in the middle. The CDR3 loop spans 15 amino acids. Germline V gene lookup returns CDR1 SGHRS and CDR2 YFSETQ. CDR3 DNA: TGCGCCAGCAGCTTGATGCCAAGACTTAATGAAAAACTGTTTTTT. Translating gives CASSLMPRLNEKLFF.

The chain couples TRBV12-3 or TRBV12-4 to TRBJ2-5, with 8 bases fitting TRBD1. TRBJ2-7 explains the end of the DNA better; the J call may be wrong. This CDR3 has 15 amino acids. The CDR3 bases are TGTGCCAGCAGCCGGGGGACAGGCGGTACCTACGAGCAGTACTTC. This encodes CASSRGTGGTYEQYF.

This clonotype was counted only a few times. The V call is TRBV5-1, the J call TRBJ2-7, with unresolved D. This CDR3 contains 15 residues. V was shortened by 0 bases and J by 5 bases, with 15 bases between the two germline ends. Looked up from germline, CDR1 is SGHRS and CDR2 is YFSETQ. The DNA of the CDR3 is TGCGCCAGCAGCTTGGGACACCAGGTCCCCAACGAGCAGTACTTC. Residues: CASSLGHQVPNEQYF.

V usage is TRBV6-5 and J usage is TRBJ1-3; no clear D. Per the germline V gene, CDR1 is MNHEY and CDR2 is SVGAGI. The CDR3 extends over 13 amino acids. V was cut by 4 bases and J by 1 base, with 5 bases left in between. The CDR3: CASSWDSGNTIYF. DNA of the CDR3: TGTGCCAGCAGTTGGGATTCTGGAAACACCATATATTTT.

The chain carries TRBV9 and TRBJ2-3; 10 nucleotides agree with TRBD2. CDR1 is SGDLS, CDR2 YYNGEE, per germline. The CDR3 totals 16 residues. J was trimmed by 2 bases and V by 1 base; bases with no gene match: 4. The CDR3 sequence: CASSVWTSGVTDTQYF. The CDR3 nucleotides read TGTGCCAGCAGCGTATGGACTAGCGGAGTCACAGATACGCAGTATTTT.

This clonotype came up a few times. For the CDR3, the DNA is TGCAGTGCTCCCCAAGGACAGGACTCTGGGGCCAACGTCCTGACTTTC. It encodes CSAPQGQDSGANVLTF. The chain uses TRBV20-1 and TRBJ2-6, with TRBD1 matching over 7 bases. Trimming removed 5 bases from V and 0 bases from J; junction bases left unmatched: 7. CDR1 DFQATT and CDR2 SNEGSKA come from the germline V gene (reference sequence). This CDR3 is built from 16 residues.